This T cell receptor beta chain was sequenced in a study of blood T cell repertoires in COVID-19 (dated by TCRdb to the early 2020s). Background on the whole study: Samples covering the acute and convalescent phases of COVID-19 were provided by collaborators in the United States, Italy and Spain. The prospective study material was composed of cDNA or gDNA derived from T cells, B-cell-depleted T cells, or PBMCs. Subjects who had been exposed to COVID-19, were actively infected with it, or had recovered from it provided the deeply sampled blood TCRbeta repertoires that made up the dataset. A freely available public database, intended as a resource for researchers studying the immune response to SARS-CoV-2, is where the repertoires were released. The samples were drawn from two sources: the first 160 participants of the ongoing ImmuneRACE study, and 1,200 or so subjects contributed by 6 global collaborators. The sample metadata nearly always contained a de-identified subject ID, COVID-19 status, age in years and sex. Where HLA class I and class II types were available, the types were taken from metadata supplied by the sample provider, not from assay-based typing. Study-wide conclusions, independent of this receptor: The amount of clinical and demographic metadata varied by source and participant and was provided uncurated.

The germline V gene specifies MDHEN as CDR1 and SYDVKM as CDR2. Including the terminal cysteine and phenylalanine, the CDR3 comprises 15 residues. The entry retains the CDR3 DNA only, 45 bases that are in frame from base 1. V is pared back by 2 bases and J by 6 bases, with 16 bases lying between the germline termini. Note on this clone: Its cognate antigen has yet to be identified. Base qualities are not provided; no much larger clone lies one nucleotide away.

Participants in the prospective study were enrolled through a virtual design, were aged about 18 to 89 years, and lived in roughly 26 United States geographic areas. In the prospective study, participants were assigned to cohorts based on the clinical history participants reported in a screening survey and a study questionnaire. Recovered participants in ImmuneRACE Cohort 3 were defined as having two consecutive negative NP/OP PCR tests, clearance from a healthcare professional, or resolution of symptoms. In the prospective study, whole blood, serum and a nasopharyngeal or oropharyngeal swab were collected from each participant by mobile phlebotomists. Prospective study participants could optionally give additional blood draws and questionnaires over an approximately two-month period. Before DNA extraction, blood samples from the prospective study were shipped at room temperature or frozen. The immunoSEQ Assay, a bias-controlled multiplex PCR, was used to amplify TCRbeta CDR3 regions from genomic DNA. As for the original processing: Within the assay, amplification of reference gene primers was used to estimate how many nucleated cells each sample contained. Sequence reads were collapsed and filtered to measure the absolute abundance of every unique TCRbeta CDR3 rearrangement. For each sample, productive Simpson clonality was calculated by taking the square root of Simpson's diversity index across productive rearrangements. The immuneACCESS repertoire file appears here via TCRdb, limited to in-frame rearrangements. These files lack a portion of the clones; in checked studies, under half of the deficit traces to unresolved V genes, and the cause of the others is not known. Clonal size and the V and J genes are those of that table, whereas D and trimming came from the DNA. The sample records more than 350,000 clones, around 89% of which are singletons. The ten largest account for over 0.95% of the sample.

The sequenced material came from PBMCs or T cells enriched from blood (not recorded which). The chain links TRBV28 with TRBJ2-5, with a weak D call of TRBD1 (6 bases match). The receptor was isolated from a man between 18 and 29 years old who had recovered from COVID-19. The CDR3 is CASSLQTGRGKTQYF. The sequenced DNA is TGTGCCAGCAGTTTACAAACAGGGAGAGGGAAGACCCAGTACTTC.